A selection of T cell receptor beta chains follows, all from one sample in a study of blood T cell repertoires in COVID-19. The assay was immunoSEQ multiplex PCR, and TCRdb's table has in-frame clones only and misses some. Among over 250,000 clones, 75% to 90% were seen once, and the ten largest hold 9.5% to 11%. Input material: peripheral blood. All receptors derive from an older woman with acute or convalescent COVID-19. The CDR3 runs from the conserved cysteine through the conserved F or W. Fields, in order: D gene, V gene, clone size, J gene, CDR3 protein, CDR3 DNA. D genes are given only for firm matches. Size is omitted from some rows. Given values are once, few, many or a class for expanded clones.

-	TRBV11-2	-	TRBJ1-2	CASSLGGVNYGYTF	TGTGCCAGCAGCTTAGGGGGGGTGAACTATGGCTACACCTTC
TRBD1	TRBV3-1/TRBV3-2	-	TRBJ1-2	CASSQTGPLGYTF	TGTGCCAGCAGCCAGACAGGGCCCTTGGGCTACACCTTC
-	TRBV29-1	-	TRBJ1-1	CSAKQRGTEAFF	TGCAGCGCAAAACAGAGGGGGACTGAAGCTTTCTTT
TRBD1	TRBV19	-	TRBJ2-2	CASTETGGTGELFF	TGTGCCAGTACTGAGACAGGGGGAACCGGGGAGCTGTTTTTT
-	TRBV28	-	TRBJ1-2	CASSLTQGNYGYTF	TGTGCCAGCAGTTTAACCCAGGGGAACTATGGCTACACCTTC
TRBD2	TRBV5-1	-	TRBJ2-3	CASNGGSGGTDTQYF	TGCGCCAGCAATGGAGGTAGCGGGGGCACAGATACGCAGTATTTT
-	TRBV18	-	TRBJ2-1	CASSPPGLRPTKNEQFF	TGTGCCAGCTCACCACCGGGGCTTCGCCCCACAAAGAATGAGCAGTTCTTC
-	TRBV25-1	-	TRBJ1-1	CASSLLQGRGGTEAFF	TGTGCCAGCAGTCTACTGCAAGGACGCGGAGGAACTGAAGCTTTCTTT
TRBD1	TRBV5-1	-	TRBJ1-6	CASSSGTGARYSLGSSPLHF	TGCGCCAGCAGCTCTGGTACAGGGGCGCGATACTCCCTAGGGAGTTCACCCCTCCACTTT
-	TRBV7-9	-	TRBJ1-1	CASSPPRANTEAFF	TGTGCCAGCAGCCCCCCGAGGGCGAACACTGAAGCTTTCTTT
TRBD1	TRBV5-1	-	TRBJ2-5	CASSPQGAETQYF	TGCGCCAGCAGCCCCCAGGGGGCAGAGACCCAGTACTTC
-	TRBV10-3	-	TRBJ2-5	CASARGIQETQYF	TGTGCCTCGGCAAGGGGCATCCAAGAGACCCAGTACTTC
-	TRBV5-5	-	TRBJ1-2	CASSADSLNYGYTF	TGTGCCAGCAGCGCTGACAGCCTTAACTATGGCTACACCTTC
TRBD1	TRBV5-1	-	TRBJ2-7	CASRDREEGEQYF	TGCGCCAGCAGGGACAGGGAGGAGGGCGAGCAGTACTTC
-	TRBV12-3/TRBV12-4	-	TRBJ1-6	CASSRGEASPLHF	TGTGCCAGCAGCCGGGGGGAGGCTTCACCCCTCCACTTT
TRBD2	TRBV18	once	TRBJ2-1	CASSPPTSRMDEQFF	TGTGCCAGCTCACCACCGACTAGCCGAATGGATGAGCAGTTCTTC
-	TRBV2	-	TRBJ1-2	CASSPWGLGYGYTF	TGTGCCAGCAGTCCCTGGGGACTGGGCTATGGCTACACCTTC
TRBD1	TRBV3-1/TRBV3-2	-	TRBJ1-1	CASSQGTGVVAEAFF	TGTGCCAGCAGCCAGGGGACAGGGGTAGTCGCTGAAGCTTTCTTT
TRBD1	TRBV4-1	-	TRBJ2-1	CASSRIQGSGEQFF	TGCGCCAGCAGCCGCATACAGGGGTCGGGTGAGCAGTTCTTC
-	TRBV4-2	-	TRBJ2-2	CASSQDTGESGELFF	TGTGCCAGCAGCCAAGATACCGGGGAATCCGGGGAGCTGTTTTTT
TRBD1	TRBV6-5	-	TRBJ1-6	CASSKQGAVNSPLHF	TGTGCCAGCAGTAAACAGGGGGCGGTTAATTCACCCCTCCACTTT
-	TRBV30	-	TRBJ1-2	CAWSVISLNYGYTF	TGTGCCTGGAGTGTAATTAGCTTAAACTATGGCTACACCTTC
-	TRBV25-1	-	TRBJ2-3	CASSESLRGTDTQYF	TGTGCCAGCAGTGAGAGTCTGCGGGGCACAGATACGCAGTATTTT
TRBD1	TRBV19	-	TRBJ1-4	CASSPDRGNEKLFF	TGTGCCAGTAGTCCGGACAGGGGGAATGAAAAACTGTTTTTT